This TCR beta chain was retrieved from a study of T-cell memory formation after mild COVID-19. One entry per CDR3 protein results from TCRdb running MiXCR on the 5' RACE reads. The table lists over 150,000 distinct CDR3 sequences, about a fifth of them singletons. The sequenced material came from PBMCs or a T cell subset sorted from them (not recorded which). The clonotype comes from an adult woman who had mild COVID-19 (a few samples of this study predate the infection). Cell type and time point are not known.

The CDR3 loop reads CASSSTLGTDTEAFF. CDR3 nucleotides: TGTGCCAGCAGTTCCACTCTTGGGACAGACACTGAAGCTTTCTTT. The gene calls are TRBV27 and TRBJ1-1; 7 bases agree with TRBD1. J gave up 3 bases and V 4 bases, and 8 bases lay outside the gene matches. This CDR3 is 15 amino acids long. Germline values: CDR1 MNHEY, CDR2 SMNVEV (reference sequence).